What follows is one T cell receptor beta chain and its context. The data were obtained in a study of T cells in localized non-small cell lung cancer. Profiling relied on immunoSEQ multiplex PCR, and the TCRdb table lists in-frame clones only, not all of them. The sample records approximately 80,000 clones, around 80% being singletons. Trimming cost V 3 bases and J 3 bases, with 14 bases left between them. The CDR3 totals 15 residues. Germline values: CDR1 LNHDA, CDR2 SQIVND (reference sequence). The source of this sequence is a female donor at least 60 years old with stage I lung adenocarcinoma. The chain carries TRBV19 and TRBJ1-2; D is undetermined. Sequencing used peripheral blood, obtained before any cancer treatment. The CDR3 DNA follows: TGTGCCAGTAGTATCAACCCTCCCCGGGACTATGGCTACACCTTC. Translation gives CASSINPPRDYGYTF.